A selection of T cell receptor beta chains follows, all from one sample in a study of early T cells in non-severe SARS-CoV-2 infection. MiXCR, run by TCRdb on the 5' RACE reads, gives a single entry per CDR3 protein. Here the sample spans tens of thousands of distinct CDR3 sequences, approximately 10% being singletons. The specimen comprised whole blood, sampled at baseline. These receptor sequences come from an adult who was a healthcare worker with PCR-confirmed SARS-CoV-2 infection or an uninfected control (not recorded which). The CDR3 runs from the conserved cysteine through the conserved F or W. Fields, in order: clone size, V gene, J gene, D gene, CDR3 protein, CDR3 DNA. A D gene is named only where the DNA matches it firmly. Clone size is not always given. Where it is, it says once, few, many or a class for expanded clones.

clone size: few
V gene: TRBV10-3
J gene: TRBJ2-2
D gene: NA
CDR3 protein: CAISDTRNTGELFF
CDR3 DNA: TGTGCCATCAGTGATACGAGGAACACCGGGGAGCTGTTTTTT

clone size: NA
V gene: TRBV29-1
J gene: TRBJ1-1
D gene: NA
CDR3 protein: CSDRANTEAFF
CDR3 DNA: TGCAGCGACAGGGCGAACACTGAAGCTTTCTTT

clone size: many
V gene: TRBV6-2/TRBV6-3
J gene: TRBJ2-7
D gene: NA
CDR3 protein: CASSLITYEQYF
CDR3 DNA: TGTGCCAGCAGCCTTATTACCTACGAGCAGTACTTC

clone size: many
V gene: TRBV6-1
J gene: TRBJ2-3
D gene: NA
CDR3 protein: CASSEWSGASTDTQYF
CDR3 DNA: TGTGCCAGCAGTGAATGGTCGGGGGCCAGCACAGATACGCAGTATTTT

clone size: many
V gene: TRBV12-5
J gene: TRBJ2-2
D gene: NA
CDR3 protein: CASGLNTGELFF
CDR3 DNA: TGTGCTAGTGGCCTGAACACCGGGGAGCTGTTTTTT

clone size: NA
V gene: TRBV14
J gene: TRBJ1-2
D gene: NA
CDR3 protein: CASSQEWDYGYTF
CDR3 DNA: TGTGCCAGCAGCCAAGAATGGGACTATGGCTACACCTTC

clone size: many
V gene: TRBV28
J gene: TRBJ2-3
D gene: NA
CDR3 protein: CATGKGPDVADTQYF
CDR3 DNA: TGTGCCACCGGGAAGGGGCCCGATGTGGCGGATACGCAGTATTTT

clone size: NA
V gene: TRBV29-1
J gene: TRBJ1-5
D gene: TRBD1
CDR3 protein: CSVWDSRSRAQHF
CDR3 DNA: TGCAGCGTTTGGGACAGCCGATCTCGAGCCCAGCATTTT

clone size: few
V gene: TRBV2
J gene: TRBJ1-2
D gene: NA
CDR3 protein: CASSELGSYGYTF
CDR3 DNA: TGTGCCAGCAGTGAACTGGGCAGCTATGGCTACACCTTC

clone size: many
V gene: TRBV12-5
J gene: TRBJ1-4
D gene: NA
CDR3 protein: CASGRTEEEKLFF
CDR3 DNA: TGTGCTAGTGGCAGAACCGAGGAGGAAAAACTGTTTTTT

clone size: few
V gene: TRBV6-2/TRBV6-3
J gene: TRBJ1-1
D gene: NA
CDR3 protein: CASSSAGGVNTEAFF
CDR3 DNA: TGTGCCAGCAGTTCCGCCGGAGGCGTGAACACTGAAGCTTTCTTT

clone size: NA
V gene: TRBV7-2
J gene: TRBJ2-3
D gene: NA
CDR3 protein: CASSSRWGPDTQYF
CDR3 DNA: TGTGCCAGCAGCTCCAGATGGGGCCCAGATACGCAGTATTTT

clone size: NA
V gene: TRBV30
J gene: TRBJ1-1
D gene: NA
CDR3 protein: CAWSVETEAFF
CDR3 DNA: TGTGCCTGGAGCGTAGAAACTGAAGCTTTCTTT

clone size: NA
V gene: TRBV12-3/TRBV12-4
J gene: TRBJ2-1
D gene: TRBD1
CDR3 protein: CASSSNRPGGSYNEQFF
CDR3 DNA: TGTGCCAGCAGTTCGAACCGCCCAGGGGGCTCCTACAATGAGCAGTTCTTC

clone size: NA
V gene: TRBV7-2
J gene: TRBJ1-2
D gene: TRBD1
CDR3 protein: CAGGDRSYGYTF
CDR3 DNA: TGTGCCGGGGGGGACAGATCCTATGGCTACACCTTC

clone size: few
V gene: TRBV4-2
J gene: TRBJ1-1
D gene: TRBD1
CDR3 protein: CASSQDLTGGVNTEAFF
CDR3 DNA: TGTGCCAGCAGCCAAGATTTAACAGGGGGTGTGAACACTGAAGCTTTCTTT

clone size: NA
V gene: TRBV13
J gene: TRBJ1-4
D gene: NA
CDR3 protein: CASSLRAQDEKLFF
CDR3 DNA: TGTGCCAGCAGCTTACGGGCACAGGATGAAAAACTGTTTTTT

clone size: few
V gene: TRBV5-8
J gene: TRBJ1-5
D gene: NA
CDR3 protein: CASSLIGGRFSQPQHF
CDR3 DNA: TGTGCCAGCAGCTTAATCGGAGGGAGATTCAGCCAGCCCCAGCATTTT

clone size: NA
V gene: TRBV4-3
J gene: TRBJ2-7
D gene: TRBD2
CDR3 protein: CASSQVNSGGSYEQYF
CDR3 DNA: TGCGCCAGCAGCCAAGTTAATAGCGGGGGCTCCTACGAGCAGTACTTC

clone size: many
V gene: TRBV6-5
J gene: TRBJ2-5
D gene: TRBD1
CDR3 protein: CASWRDRGRQETQYF
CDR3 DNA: TGTGCCAGCTGGCGTGACAGGGGGCGTCAGGAGACCCAGTACTTC

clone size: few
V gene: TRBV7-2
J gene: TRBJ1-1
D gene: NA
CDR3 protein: CASSPGAGGEAFF
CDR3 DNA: TGTGCCAGCAGCCCAGGCGCAGGTGGCGAAGCTTTCTTT

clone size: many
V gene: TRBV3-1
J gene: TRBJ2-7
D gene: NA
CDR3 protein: CASSQAFGRAYEQYF
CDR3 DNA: TGTGCCAGCAGCCAAGCGTTCGGCAGAGCCTACGAGCAGTACTTC

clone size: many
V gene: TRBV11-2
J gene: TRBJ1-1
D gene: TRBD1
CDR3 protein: CASSLFGQGAEAFF
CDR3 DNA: TGTGCCAGCAGCTTATTCGGACAGGGGGCTGAAGCTTTCTTT

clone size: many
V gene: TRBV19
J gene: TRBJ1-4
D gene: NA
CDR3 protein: CASSIFQTNEKLFF
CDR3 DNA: TGTGCCAGTAGTATCTTCCAGACTAATGAAAAACTGTTTTTT

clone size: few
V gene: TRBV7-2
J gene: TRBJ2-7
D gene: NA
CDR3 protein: CASSYRPQGIDEQYF
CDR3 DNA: TGTGCCAGCAGCTACCGACCCCAGGGGATAGACGAGCAGTACTTC

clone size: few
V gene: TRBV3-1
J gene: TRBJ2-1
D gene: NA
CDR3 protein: CASSQDARSANEQFF
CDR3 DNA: TGTGCCAGCAGCCAAGACGCTCGCAGTGCCAATGAGCAGTTCTTC

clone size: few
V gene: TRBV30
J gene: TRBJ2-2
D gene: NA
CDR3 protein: CAWSRSKAGELFF
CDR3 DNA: TGTGCCTGGAGTAGGTCAAAGGCCGGGGAGCTGTTTTTT

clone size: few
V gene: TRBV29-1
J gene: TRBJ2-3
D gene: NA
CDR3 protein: CSVIRAAGTQYF
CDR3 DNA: TGCAGCGTTATCCGGGCCGCAGGTACGCAGTATTTT

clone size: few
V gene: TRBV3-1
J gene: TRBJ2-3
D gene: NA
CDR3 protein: CASSQGTLGASTDTQYF
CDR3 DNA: TGTGCCAGCAGCCAGGGCACCTTAGGGGCTAGCACAGATACGCAGTATTTT

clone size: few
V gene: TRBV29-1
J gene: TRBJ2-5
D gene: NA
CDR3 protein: CSVDQETQYF
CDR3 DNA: TGCAGCGTTGACCAAGAGACCCAGTACTTC